This TCR beta chain was captured in a study of blood T cells in healthy people across ages. The germline CDR1 and CDR2 sequences are SGHNT and YENEEA. V was shortened by 1 base and J by 9 bases, with 11 bases between the two germline ends. This CDR3 spans 13 amino acids. The authors ran a second PCR of 7 to 11 cycles using a sample-barcoded 5' primer and a J-beta primer mix. Each cDNA molecule was tagged by a template-switch adaptor that had 12 random nucleotides. Each CDR3 protein gets one entry after TCRdb re-called the 5' RACE reads with MiXCR. This sample has 1,800,000 or so distinct CDR3 sequences, with roughly two fifths found just once.

V and J are TRBV11-3 and TRBJ2-3; possibly TRBD1 or TRBD2 for D (5 bases each). The sequenced sample was blood. The source of this sequence is a human donor in good health. CDR3 sequence: CASSLGGWGTQYF. The CDR3, as DNA: TGTGCCAGCAGCTTAGGTGGATGGGGGACGCAGTATTTT.